This T cell receptor beta chain came from a study of graft-versus-host responses after intestinal transplantation. The germline CDR1 and CDR2 sequences are SNHLY and FYNNEI. The CDR3 runs 16 residues. A note on this clone: The antigen is not known. One end of the junction varies from germline; a read error may be responsible.

TCRdb's table, derived via immunoSEQ multiplex PCR, lists solely in-frame clones and lacks some. Counted here are about 51,000 clones, 80% to 90% occurring once; the ten biggest clones make up approximately 0.6%. This chain joins TRBV2 and TRBJ2-1; 11 bases match TRBD2. This clonotype was obtained from a human donor who was the organ donor for an intestinal transplant. This sample comprised unstimulated CD4+ T cells sorted from spleen or lymph node cells, obtained before transplant. The CDR3 sequence: CASSGGSGRATNEQLF. CDR3 nucleotides: TGTGCCAGCAGTGGGGGTAGCGGGAGGGCCACGAATGAGCAGCTCTTC.